The 3 T cell receptor beta chains below all came from one sample that was sequenced in a study of HIV-infected children after antiretroviral therapy interruption (dated by TCRdb to the late 2010s). The library was made by 3' RACE. TCRdb lists the instrument as Illumina MiSeq. TCR libraries were built from RNA using a 3' RACE protocol with unique molecular identifiers to correct PCR amplification bias. TCRdb handled the public reads itself, with Q25 trimming in fastp and clone calling in MiXCR, and kept productive beta chains. Each entry merges the rows of one CDR3 protein and shows their most common DNA and genes. Across this sample there are about 40,000 distinct CDR3 sequences, with over 6.5% seen only once. The ten largest account for approximately 0.9% of the sample. The sample's treatment or condition label is to be understood as: PENTA 11 planned treatment interruption arm or continuous ART arm.

The input for sequencing was CD45RA+ CD4+ T cells from PBMCs, pooled from several time points, taken from a donor given antiretroviral therapy, either interrupted or continuous. Taken with the paper, the label for cell subset or site translates to: naive CD4+ CD45RA+ CD45RO- T cells. All receptors derive from a pool of human donors with HIV.

The chain couples TRBV7-1 to TRBJ2-5, with TRBD2 matching over 10 bases. TRBV7-1 is assigned to the ORF class and has an uncertain function. This CDR3 spans 14 amino acids. V shed 3 bases, J shed 3 bases, and the junction held 1 base outside the gene matches. The CDR3 is CASSSGLAEETQYF. The CDR3 coding sequence is TGTGCCAGCAGCTCCGGACTAGCGGAAGAGACCCAGTACTTC.

This clonotype was seen repeatedly, ten times or more. CDR3 sequence reads: CSVSTGTGVAVNYGYTF. The CDR3 region has the DNA TGCAGCGTATCCACCGGGACAGGGGTCGCAGTTAACTATGGCTACACCTTC. This chain uses TRBV29-1 with TRBJ1-2; 10 bases fit TRBD1. CDR3 length: 17 amino acids. J gave up 1 base and V 6 bases, and 14 bases lay outside the gene matches. Germline V CDR1 and CDR2: SQVTM, ANQGSEA.

This clonotype was observed at least ten times. This chain connects TRBV24-1 to TRBJ1-2; D ambiguous. The V gene lost 4 bases and the J gene lost 3 bases, with 20 bases spanning the gap. Germline loops: CDR1 KGHDR, CDR2 SFDVKD. The CDR3 consists of 17 residues. In DNA, the CDR3 is TGTGCCACCAGTGACCCGTCCGGGGAGGCAGGCCACTATGGCTACACCTTC. This encodes CATSDPSGEAGHYGYTF.